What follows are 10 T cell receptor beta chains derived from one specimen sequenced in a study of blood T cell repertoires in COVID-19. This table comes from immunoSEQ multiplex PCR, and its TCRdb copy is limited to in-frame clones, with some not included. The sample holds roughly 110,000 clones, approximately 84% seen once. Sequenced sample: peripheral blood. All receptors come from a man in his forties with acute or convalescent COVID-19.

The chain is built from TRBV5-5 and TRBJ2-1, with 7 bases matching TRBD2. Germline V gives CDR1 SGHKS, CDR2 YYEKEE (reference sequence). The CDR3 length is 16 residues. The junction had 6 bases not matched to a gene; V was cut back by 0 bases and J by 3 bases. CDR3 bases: TGTGCCAGCAGCTTGGTTCCGGGGGGAAACTACAATGAGCAGTTCTTC. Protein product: CASSLVPGGNYNEQFF.

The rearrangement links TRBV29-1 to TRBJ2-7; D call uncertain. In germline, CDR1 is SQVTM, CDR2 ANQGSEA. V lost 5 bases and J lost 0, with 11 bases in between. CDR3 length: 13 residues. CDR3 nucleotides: TGCAGCGTTTTTGGTAGGAGCTCCTACGAGCAGTACTTC. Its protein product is CSVFGRSSYEQYF.

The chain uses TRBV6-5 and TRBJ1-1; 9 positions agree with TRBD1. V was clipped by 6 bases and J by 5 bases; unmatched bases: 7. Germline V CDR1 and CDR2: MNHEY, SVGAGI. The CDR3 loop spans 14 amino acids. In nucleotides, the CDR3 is TGTGCCAGCAGGGAGGACAGGGGTTGGACTGAAGCTTTCTTT. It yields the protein CASREDRGWTEAFF.

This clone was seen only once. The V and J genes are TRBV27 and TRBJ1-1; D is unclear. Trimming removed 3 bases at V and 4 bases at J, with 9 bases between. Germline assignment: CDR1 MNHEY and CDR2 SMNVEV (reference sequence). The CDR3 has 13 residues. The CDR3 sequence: CASSFERRTEAFF. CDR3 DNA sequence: TGTGCCAGCAGTTTTGAGAGGCGCACTGAAGCTTTCTTT.

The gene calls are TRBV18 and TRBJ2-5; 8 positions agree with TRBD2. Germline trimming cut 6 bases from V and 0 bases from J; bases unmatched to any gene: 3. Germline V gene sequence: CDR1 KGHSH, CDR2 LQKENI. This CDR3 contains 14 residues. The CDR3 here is CASSQTSDQETQYF. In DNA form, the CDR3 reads TGTGCCAGCTCCCAGACTAGCGACCAAGAGACCCAGTACTTC.

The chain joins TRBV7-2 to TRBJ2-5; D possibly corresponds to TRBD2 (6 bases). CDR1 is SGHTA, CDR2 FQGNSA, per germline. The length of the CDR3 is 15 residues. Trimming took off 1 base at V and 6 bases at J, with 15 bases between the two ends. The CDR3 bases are TGTGCCAGCAGCTTAGATGGCGGGGCCTTGAAGACCCAGTACTTC. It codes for CASSLDGGALKTQYF.

The CDR3 bases are TGTGCCAGCAGCCCCCGGTCTCGCACAGATACGCAGTATTTT. Protein sequence: CASSPRSRTDTQYF. V usage is TRBV11-2 and J usage is TRBJ2-3; D is uncertain. The CDR3 sequence is 14 residues long. Germline CDR1 reads SGHAT; CDR2 reads FQNNGV. Trimming took 5 bases from V and 1 from J, leaving 10 bases between them.

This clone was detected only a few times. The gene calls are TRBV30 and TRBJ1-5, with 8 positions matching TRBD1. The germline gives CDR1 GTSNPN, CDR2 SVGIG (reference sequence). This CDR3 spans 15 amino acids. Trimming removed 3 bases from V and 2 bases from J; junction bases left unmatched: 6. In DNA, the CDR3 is TGTGCCTGGAGGGCCGCAGGGGGCGGCAATCAGCCCCAGCATTTT. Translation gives CAWRAAGGGNQPQHF.

This CDR3 is CASSLGAGGAGNEQFF. For the CDR3, the DNA is TGCGCCAGCAGCTTGGGGGCCGGGGGGGCTGGAAATGAGCAGTTCTTC. The rearrangement joins TRBV5-1 to TRBJ2-1; TRBD2 aligns across 8 bases. Per the germline V gene, CDR1 is SGHRS and CDR2 is YFSETQ. The CDR3 runs to 16 residues. V was pared by 0 bases and J by 7 bases, with 9 bases of the junction left unmatched.

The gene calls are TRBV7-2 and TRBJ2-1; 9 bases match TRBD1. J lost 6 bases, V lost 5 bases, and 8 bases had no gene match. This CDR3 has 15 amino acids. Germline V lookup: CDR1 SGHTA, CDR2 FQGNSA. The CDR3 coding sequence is TGTGCCAGCAGCGACCGGGACAGGGCGAGCAATGAGCAGTTCTTC. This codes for CASSDRDRASNEQFF.